One and the same sample provided the 17 T cell receptor beta chains below, sequenced in a study of CD8 T cells in ankylosing spondylitis. TCRdb reprocessed the 5' RACE reads via MiXCR and lists one record per CDR3 protein. The sample contains approximately 45,000 distinct CDR3 sequences, about 11% of which appear only once. The material sequenced was blood, either unsorted or a sorted T cell fraction (not recorded which). Receptors originate from a male donor with ankylosing spondylitis or in good health (not recorded which).

The chain links TRBV5-1 to TRBJ2-3; 16 nucleotides line up with TRBD2. This CDR3 is built from 16 residues. CDR1 SGHRS and CDR2 YFSETQ come from the germline V gene. The ends lost 4 bases at V and 4 bases at J; junction bases unmatched: 3. CDR3 loop: CASSLGLAGGPDTQYF. The CDR3 bases are TGCGCCAGCAGCCTGGGACTAGCGGGGGGGCCAGATACGCAGTATTTT.

The chain carries TRBV3-1 and TRBJ1-1; 9 positions match TRBD1. The ends lost 6 bases at V and 7 bases at J; junction bases unmatched: 9. The germline gives CDR1 LGHDT, CDR2 YNNKEL (reference sequence). The CDR3 runs 14 residues. The CDR3 loop is CASRRSGQGLEAFF. The CDR3 coding sequence is TGTGCCAGCAGACGCTCCGGACAGGGGCTTGAAGCTTTCTTT.

Ten or more counts support this clonotype. This chain connects TRBV5-1 to TRBJ1-1, with D unresolved. The germline gives CDR1 SGHRS, CDR2 YFSETQ. Trimming took off 0 bases at V and 4 bases at J, with 22 bases between the two ends. The CDR3 sequence is 18 residues long. The CDR3, as DNA: TGCGCCAGCAGCTTGGGGGGATCACCGGGCGGATGGGGCACTGAAGCTTTCTTT. This encodes CASSLGGSPGGWGTEAFF.

This clonotype was counted many times. This chain uses TRBV9 with TRBJ1-3, with a weak D call TRBD1 (5 bases). The CDR3 totals 14 residues. Trimming took 2 bases from V and 4 from J, leaving 10 bases between them. CDR1 and CDR2 from the germline V gene are SGDLS and YYNGEE. The chain's CDR3 is CASSVTVSGNTIYF. The DNA for the CDR3 is TGTGCCAGCAGCGTGACAGTTTCAGGAAACACCATATATTTT.

This clonotype was detected ten times or more. The chain employs TRBV2 and TRBJ2-3, with TRBD1 matching over 7 bases. The V gene end was trimmed by 3 bases and the J gene end by 3 bases; junction bases not matched to a gene: 6. Germline V lookup: CDR1 SNHLY, CDR2 FYNNEI. This CDR3 spans 15 amino acids. The chain's CDR3 is CASSDEGAATDTQYF. The CDR3 nucleotides are TGTGCCAGCAGTGACGAGGGGGCGGCGACAGATACGCAGTATTTT.

This clonotype was counted many times. The chain couples TRBV5-1 to TRBJ2-3, with 9 bases fitting TRBD2. Germline assignment: CDR1 SGHRS and CDR2 YFSETQ. With 2 bases clipped from V and 6 bases from J, the junction kept 7 bases outside the gene matches. The CDR3 spans 15 residues. CDR3 sequence: CASSFLAGLRDTQYF. CDR3 DNA: TGCGCCAGCAGCTTTCTAGCGGGGCTCAGGGATACGCAGTATTTT. Full variable domain (remainder filled in from reference TRBV5-1 and TRBJ2-3): KAGVTQTPRYLIKTRGQQVTLSCSPISGHRSVSWYQQTPGQGLQFLFEYFSETQRNKGNFPGRFSGRQFSNSRSEMNVSTLELGDSALYLCASSFLAGLRDTQYFGPGTRLTVL.

This clonotype was seen a handful of times. The CDR3 reads CSVGATGLGEQYF. For the CDR3, the DNA is TGCAGCGTGGGGGCTACAGGACTGGGCGAGCAGTACTTC. The chain links TRBV29-1 to TRBJ2-7; possibly TRBD1 for D (6 bases). The CDR3 consists of 13 residues. V dropped 6 bases and J dropped 6 bases, with 18 bases sitting between them. CDR1 is SQVTM and CDR2 is ANQGSEA in the germline V gene.

At least ten counts were recorded for this clonotype. This chain connects TRBV12-3 or TRBV12-4 to TRBJ1-2; D might be TRBD1 (5 bases). This CDR3 has 15 amino acids. Between the trimmed V and J ends, which lost 3 bases and 4 bases, there was a span of 15 bases. The CDR3 nucleotides are TGTGCCAGCAGTTTTCGGAGGGGCGAGGGCTATGGCTACACCTTC. Translation: CASSFRRGEGYGYTF.

This clonotype was found many times. The genes are TRBV5-1 and TRBJ1-1; D possibly corresponds to TRBD1 (5 bases). The CDR3 has 13 residues. Germline V gene lookup returns CDR1 SGHRS and CDR2 YFSETQ. Deletions cut 4 bases from V and 0 bases from J, with 7 bases between. CDR3 sequence (DNA): TGCGCCAGCAGCGCGACAGTGAACACTGAAGCTTTCTTT. This codes for CASSATVNTEAFF.

V usage is TRBV6-1 and J usage is TRBJ1-4, with D uncertain. Germline loops: CDR1 MNHNS, CDR2 SASEGT. V lost 5 bases, J lost 5 bases, and 9 bases lay in between. The CDR3 has 13 residues. CDR3 sequence: CASSLSGNEKLFF. DNA of the CDR3: TGTGCCAGCAGTCTCAGCGGGAATGAAAAACTGTTTTTT.

This clonotype was counted ten times or more. V and J are TRBV10-3 and TRBJ2-1, with 8 positions matching TRBD2. CDR3 length: 13 residues. Germline lookup yields CDR1 ENHRY and CDR2 SYGVKD. With V trimmed by 4 bases and J by 6 bases, 2 bases remained unmatched. The CDR3 bases are TGTGCCATCAGTGGGACTAGCCCCAATGAGCAGTTCTTC. Translated, it gives CAISGTSPNEQFF.

This clonotype was found many times. This rearrangement joins TRBV5-1 to TRBJ2-2; D is unclear. Germline loops: CDR1 SGHRS, CDR2 YFSETQ. This CDR3 contains 15 residues. V was cut by 2 bases and J by 0 bases, with 8 bases left in between. The CDR3 sequence is CASSLGAANTGELFF. The CDR3 DNA follows: TGCGCCAGCAGCTTAGGAGCTGCGAACACCGGGGAGCTGTTTTTT.

This clonotype showed up many times. The V and J genes are TRBV20-1 and TRBJ2-3; TRBD2 matches 11 bases. The CDR3 extends over 15 amino acids. J lost 3 bases, V lost 2 bases, and 4 bases had no gene match. Looked up from germline, CDR1 is DFQATT and CDR2 is SNEGSKA (reference sequence). The CDR3 DNA follows: TGCAGTGCTAGAACTAGCGGGGGTGGTACAGATACGCAGTATTTT. The encoded protein is CSARTSGGGTDTQYF.

This rearrangement joins TRBV7-2 to TRBJ2-5; unclear D gene. This CDR3 is 11 amino acids long. Trimming took off 5 bases at V and 6 bases at J, with 7 bases between the two ends. Germline assignment: CDR1 SGHTA and CDR2 FQGNSA. The CDR3 protein is CASSLKQTQYF. In DNA form, the CDR3 reads TGTGCCAGCAGCCTCAAGCAGACCCAGTACTTC.

This clonotype showed up just a few times. This CDR3 reads CSAPTSSGQDSPLHF. CDR3 bases: TGCAGTGCTCCAACTTCATCGGGACAGGATTCACCCCTCCACTTT. J is TRBJ1-6 and V is TRBV20-1, with 8 nucleotides matching TRBD1. The CDR3 contains 15 residues. The germline gives CDR1 DFQATT, CDR2 SNEGSKA (reference sequence). V trimming: 5 bases; J trimming: 8 bases; junction bases outside the gene matches: 11.

This sequence joins TRBV7-2 and TRBJ2-3, with no clear D. From germline, CDR1 is SGHTA and CDR2 FQGNSA. This CDR3 is 12 amino acids long. Trimming pared 6 bases from V and 4 bases from J, leaving 8 bases between. The CDR3 nucleotides read TGTGCCAGCAGTTGGAATGCAGATACGCAGTATTTT. This sequence encodes CASSWNADTQYF.

In this sample, this clonotype turned up a few times. This chain joins TRBV19 and TRBJ1-2, with D possibly TRBD1 on 5 matching bases. CDR1 LNHDA and CDR2 SQIVND come from the germline V gene (reference sequence). Trimming removed 8 bases at V and 4 bases at J, with 14 bases between. This CDR3 contains 13 residues. This CDR3 is CASGAGWAYGYTF. Written as DNA, the CDR3 is TGTGCCAGTGGGGCAGGGTGGGCCTATGGCTACACCTTC. Using reference TRBV19 and TRBJ1-2 for the parts outside the CDR3, the full variable domain is DGGITQSPKYLFRKEGQNVTLSCEQNLNHDAMYWYRQDPGQGLRLIYYSQIVNDFQKGDIAEGYSVSREKKESFPLTVTSAQKNPTAFYLCASGAGWAYGYTFGSGTRLTVV.